These 26 T cell receptor beta chains share one sample of origin, sequenced in a study of T cell responses to AZD1222 COVID-19 vaccine. Assay used: immunoSEQ multiplex PCR; TCRdb lists only in-frame clones, some missing. The repertoire includes about 94,000 clones, 85% of them detected once, and about 4.5% sits in the top ten. The sequencing here drew on peripheral blood, taken 28 days after the second AZD1222 dose. The receptors shown here come from an adult who received the AZD1222 COVID-19 vaccine.

The chain employs TRBV11-2 and TRBJ2-3; TRBD2 aligns across 10 bases. Germline lookup yields CDR1 SGHAT and CDR2 FQNNGV. This CDR3 comprises 16 residues. Trimming at V came to 2 bases and at J to 1 base, leaving 3 bases not matched to a gene. The CDR3 DNA sequence: TGTGCCAGCAGCTTACAGCGGGGGGGAGGCACAGATACGCAGTATTTT. This sequence encodes CASSLQRGGGTDTQYF. The full variable domain, its missing parts supplied by reference TRBV11-2 and TRBJ2-3, is EAGVAQSPRYKIIEKRQSVAFWCNPISGHATLYWYQQILGQGPKLLIQFQNNGVVDDSQLPKDRFSAERLKGVDSTLKIQPAKLEDSAVYLCASSLQRGGGTDTQYFGPGTRLTVL.

This chain connects TRBV7-9 to TRBJ1-2; no definite D call. The germline V gene has CDR1 SEHNR and CDR2 FQNEAQ (reference sequence). V was pared by 1 base and J by 8 bases, with 11 bases between. The CDR3 is made up of 13 amino acids. For the CDR3, the DNA is TGTGCCAGCAGCTTAGATGCAGGTTTAGGCTACACCTTC. Protein product: CASSLDAGLGYTF.

The V gene is TRBV7-8, the J gene TRBJ1-6; TRBD1 agrees at 9 bases. The CDR3 length is 14 residues. The germline gives CDR1 SGHVS, CDR2 FQNEAQ. The V and J ends lost 5 bases and 7 bases, in that order; junction bases with no gene match: 3. CDR3 protein: CASSRDRGNSPLHF. The CDR3 nucleotides read TGTGCCAGCAGCCGCGACAGGGGGAATTCACCCCTCCACTTT.

The rearrangement uses TRBV24-1 and TRBJ2-1; 16 bases map to TRBD2. This CDR3 has 20 amino acids. Trimming cost V 3 bases and J 3 bases; bases outside gene matches: 10. Germline CDR1 is KGHDR and CDR2 is SFDVKD. CDR3 in amino acids: CATSDPSGTSGRAHYNEQFF. The CDR3 bases are TGTGCCACCAGTGATCCGTCCGGGACTAGCGGGAGGGCTCACTACAATGAGCAGTTCTTC.

The chain has TRBV6-1 and TRBJ2-7; D gene ambiguous. The V and J ends lost 1 base and 4 bases respectively, with 14 bases between them. CDR3 length: 15 amino acids. Germline CDR1 reads MNHNS; CDR2 reads SASEGT. CDR3 residues: CASSEGVEPGYEQYF. The CDR3 coding sequence is TGTGCCAGCAGTGAAGGCGTGGAGCCTGGGTACGAGCAGTACTTC.

The V and J genes are TRBV7-9 and TRBJ1-2; D unresolved. The CDR3 runs 13 residues. V gave up 1 base and J gave up 8 bases, with 11 bases separating them. Germline assignment: CDR1 SEHNR and CDR2 FQNEAQ (reference sequence). This CDR3 reads CASSLEWEGGYTF. CDR3 nucleotide sequence: TGTGCCAGCAGCTTAGAATGGGAAGGGGGCTACACCTTC.

The gene calls are TRBV5-1 and TRBJ1-1; D is ambiguous. Germline V CDR1 and CDR2: SGHRS, YFSETQ. This CDR3 has 14 amino acids. Trimming shortened V by 0 bases and J by 1 base, and 7 bases separated the two germline ends. The CDR3 is CASSLGGPNTEAFF. CDR3 in DNA: TGCGCCAGCAGCTTGGGGGGTCCGAACACTGAAGCTTTCTTT.

Remarks on this clone: At one end, the junction sequence differs from germline, possibly due to a read error. This chain links TRBV7-7 with TRBJ2-5, with TRBD2 matching 11 bases. In germline, CDR1 is SSHAT, CDR2 FNYEAQ (reference sequence). The CDR3 length is 15 residues. The CDR3: CASSLAGTSGETQYF. The DNA for the CDR3 is TGTGCTAGCAGCTTAGCAGGGACTAGCGGCGAGACCCAGTACTTC.

This clone was found once. The chain recombines TRBV14 with TRBJ2-1; perhaps TRBD1 as D (5 bases). The germline V and J ends were trimmed by 6 bases and 4 bases, with 13 bases remaining between them. This CDR3 is built from 14 residues. Germline loops: CDR1 SGHDN, CDR2 FVKESK. In DNA, the CDR3 is TGTGCCAGCAGAAGGGGCTTGGGTTACAATGAGCAGTTCTTC. Its protein product is CASRRGLGYNEQFF. Using reference TRBV14 and TRBJ2-1 for the parts outside the CDR3, the full variable domain is EAGVTQFPSHSVIEKGQTVTLRCDPISGHDNLYWYRRVMGKEIKFLLHFVKESKQDESGMPNNRFLAERTGGTYSTLKVQPAELEDSGVYFCASRRGLGYNEQFFGPGTRLTVL.

The rearrangement links TRBV28 to TRBJ2-3, with D possibly matching TRBD2 (6 bases). The CDR3 totals 13 residues. The germline CDR1 and CDR2 sequences are MDHEN and SYDVKM. V was cut by 5 bases and J by 3 bases, with 9 bases left in between. As DNA, the CDR3 is TGTGCCAGCAGTCTCAGCGGGACAGATACGCAGTATTTT. Translation: CASSLSGTDTQYF. Full variable domain (remainder filled in from reference TRBV28 and TRBJ2-3): DVKVTQSSRYLVKRTGEKVFLECVQDMDHENMFWYRQDPGLGLRLIYFSYDVKMKEKGDIPEGYSVSREKKERFSLILESASTNQTSMYLCASSLSGTDTQYFGPGTRLTVL.

This rearrangement joins TRBV4-1 to TRBJ2-2, with 8 nucleotides matching TRBD1. The V gene end was trimmed by 7 bases and the J gene end by 5 bases; junction bases not matched to a gene: 9. CDR3 length: 15 residues. CDR1 is MGHRA and CDR2 is YSYEKL in the germline V gene. The CDR3 DNA reads TGCGCCAGCACCACAGGGGGGTCGGGGACCGGGGAGCTGTTTTTT. Protein product: CASTTGGSGTGELFF.

This chain uses TRBV6-5 with TRBJ1-1, with 8 bases identical to TRBD1. This CDR3 is built from 12 residues. Trimming cost V 6 bases and J 8 bases; bases outside gene matches: 5. Germline CDR1 MNHEY, CDR2 SVGAGI. Written as DNA, the CDR3 is TGTGCCAGCAGGCGGACAGGGCAAGAAGCTTTCTTT. It encodes CASRRTGQEAFF.

This rearrangement joins TRBV5-1 to TRBJ1-2; 7 nucleotides align to TRBD1. The ends lost 1 base at V and 7 bases at J; junction bases unmatched: 7. The germline CDR1 and CDR2 sequences are SGHRS and YFSETQ. The CDR3 totals 14 residues. For the CDR3, the DNA is TGCGCCAGCAGCTTGACTACAGGGGTGGGTGGCTACACCTTC. Amino acids: CASSLTTGVGGYTF. Full variable domain (rest looked up from reference TRBV5-1 and TRBJ1-2): KAGVTQTPRYLIKTRGQQVTLSCSPISGHRSVSWYQQTPGQGLQFLFEYFSETQRNKGNFPGRFSGRQFSNSRSEMNVSTLELGDSALYLCASSLTTGVGGYTFGSGTRLTVV.

The V gene is TRBV9, the J gene TRBJ2-1; TRBD2 matches at 10 bases. V was clipped by 0 bases and J by 4 bases; unmatched bases: 1. The CDR3 consists of 15 residues. The germline V gene encodes CDR1 SGDLS and CDR2 YYNGEE. In DNA form, the CDR3 reads TGTGCCAGCAGCGTAGCGGGACTAGCGTACAATGAGCAGTTCTTC. Its translation is CASSVAGLAYNEQFF.

The genes are TRBV6-1 and TRBJ2-3; no reliable D call. V gave up 1 base and J gave up 5 bases, with 10 bases separating them. This CDR3 spans 14 amino acids. Germline loops: CDR1 MNHNS, CDR2 SASEGT. CDR3 protein: CASSEGSSIDTQYF. The DNA of the CDR3 is TGTGCCAGCAGTGAAGGGTCGTCGATAGATACGCAGTATTTT.

The J gene is TRBJ1-2, the V gene TRBV7-2; no clear D. CDR3 size: 15 residues. The germline gives CDR1 SGHTA, CDR2 FQGNSA. V was trimmed by 3 bases and J by 5 bases, leaving 16 bases between them. CDR3 region: CASSLFLAATYGYTF. The DNA for the CDR3 is TGTGCCAGCAGCTTGTTTTTGGCCGCCACTTATGGCTACACCTTC.

This rearrangement joins TRBV28 to TRBJ1-2; D possibly corresponds to TRBD1 (6 bases). The germline CDR1 and CDR2 sequences are MDHEN and SYDVKM. Trimming stripped 3 bases from V and 2 bases from J, with 10 bases between. The CDR3 is 14 residues long. DNA for the CDR3: TGTGCCAGCAGTTTGGGGACACCGAACTATGGCTACACCTTC. Its protein is CASSLGTPNYGYTF.

The chain is built from TRBV3-1 (or the pseudogene TRBV3-2) and TRBJ1-4, with TRBD1 matching 9 bases. This CDR3 is built from 15 residues. Germline trimming cut 2 bases from V and 6 bases from J; bases unmatched to any gene: 4. The germline V gene has CDR1 LGHDT and CDR2 YNNKEL (reference sequence). The CDR3 coding sequence is TGTGCCAGCAGCCAACCCGGGACAGGGTATGAAAAACTGTTTTTT. Translation: CASSQPGTGYEKLFF.

The chain couples TRBV9 to TRBJ2-5; 8 nucleotides line up with TRBD1. There are 15 residues in the CDR3. The germline gives CDR1 SGDLS, CDR2 YYNGEE. Trimming cost V 4 bases and J 5 bases; bases outside gene matches: 10. The DNA for the CDR3 is TGTGCCAGCAGCCTGAGACAGGGGTTCGGCGAGACCCAGTACTTC. Protein product: CASSLRQGFGETQYF.

The V and J genes are TRBV7-2 and TRBJ2-5; D ambiguous. The germline V and J ends were trimmed by 5 bases and 4 bases, with 17 bases remaining between them. This CDR3 comprises 15 residues. Germline assignment: CDR1 SGHTA and CDR2 FQGNSA. The CDR3 DNA is TGTGCCAGCAGCCCTACGGGCCCCACAGCAGAGACCCAGTACTTC. Protein: CASSPTGPTAETQYF. Full variable domain (remainder filled in from reference TRBV7-2 and TRBJ2-5): GAGVSQSPSNKVTEKGKDVELRCDPISGHTALYWYRQSLGQGLEFLIYFQGNSAPDKSGLPSDRFSAERTGGSVSTLTIQRTQQEDSAVYLCASSPTGPTAETQYFGPGTRLLVL.

In its sample, this clone was seen once. This sequence joins TRBV2 and TRBJ2-6, with 11 bases matching TRBD1. The CDR3 contains 19 residues. The germline V gene encodes CDR1 SNHLY and CDR2 FYNNEI. J gave up 0 bases and V 5 bases, and 9 bases lay outside the gene matches. The CDR3 is CASSHPGTGGPSGANVLTF. CDR3 nucleotide sequence: TGTGCCAGCAGTCACCCCGGGACAGGGGGTCCCTCTGGGGCCAACGTCCTGACTTTC. Full variable domain (missing parts from reference TRBV2 and TRBJ2-6): EPEVTQTPSHQVTQMGQEVILRCVPISNHLYFYWYRQILGQKVEFLVSFYNNEISEKSEIFDDQFSVERPDGSNFTLKIRSTKLEDSAMYFCASSHPGTGGPSGANVLTFGAGSRLTVL.

This clone was recorded a few times. This sequence joins TRBV30 and TRBJ1-5, with D tentatively TRBD1 (5 bases). V lost 0 bases and J lost 7, with 16 bases in between. There are 15 residues in the CDR3. In germline, CDR1 is GTSNPN, CDR2 SVGIG (reference sequence). In nucleotides, the CDR3 is TGTGCCTGGAGTGTGCAGTGGGGACTTGGACAGCCCCAGCATTTT. It translates to CAWSVQWGLGQPQHF.

The rearrangement links TRBV4-1 to TRBJ2-7; D is uncertain. CDR1 is MGHRA, CDR2 YSYEKL, per germline. This CDR3 has 15 residues. Trimming stripped 1 base from V and 2 bases from J, with 12 bases between. DNA for the CDR3: TGCGCCAGCAGCCAAGTGTCCGCGGATACCTACGAGCAGTACTTC. Translation gives CASSQVSADTYEQYF.

The rearrangement uses TRBV5-5 and TRBJ2-7; D may be TRBD1 or TRBD2 (5 bases each). Germline loops: CDR1 SGHKS, CDR2 YYEKEE (reference sequence). The CDR3 extends over 15 amino acids. The V gene lost 4 bases and the J gene lost 3 bases, with 17 bases spanning the gap. The CDR3 region is CASSHNTGRYYEQYF. Here the CDR3 DNA reads TGTGCCAGCAGCCACAATACGGGGCGCTACTACGAGCAGTACTTC.

The gene calls are TRBV19 and TRBJ2-4, with 8 bases matching TRBD1. There are 11 residues in the CDR3. CDR1 LNHDA and CDR2 SQIVND come from the germline V gene (reference sequence). Trimming at V came to 11 bases and at J to 11 bases, leaving 8 bases not matched to a gene. The CDR3 loop is CACWGTGLQYF. Written as DNA, the CDR3 is TGTGCCTGCTGGGGGACAGGTCTTCAGTACTTC.

This sequence joins TRBV10-3 and TRBJ2-5, with 11 nucleotides matching TRBD2. Germline V gene lookup returns CDR1 ENHRY and CDR2 SYGVKD. This CDR3 comprises 14 residues. The V gene end was trimmed by 5 bases and the J gene end by 5 bases; junction bases not matched to a gene: 4. As DNA, the CDR3 is TGTGCCATCAGTACTAGCGGGAGCGGGGAGACCCAGTACTTC. This translates into CAISTSGSGETQYF.